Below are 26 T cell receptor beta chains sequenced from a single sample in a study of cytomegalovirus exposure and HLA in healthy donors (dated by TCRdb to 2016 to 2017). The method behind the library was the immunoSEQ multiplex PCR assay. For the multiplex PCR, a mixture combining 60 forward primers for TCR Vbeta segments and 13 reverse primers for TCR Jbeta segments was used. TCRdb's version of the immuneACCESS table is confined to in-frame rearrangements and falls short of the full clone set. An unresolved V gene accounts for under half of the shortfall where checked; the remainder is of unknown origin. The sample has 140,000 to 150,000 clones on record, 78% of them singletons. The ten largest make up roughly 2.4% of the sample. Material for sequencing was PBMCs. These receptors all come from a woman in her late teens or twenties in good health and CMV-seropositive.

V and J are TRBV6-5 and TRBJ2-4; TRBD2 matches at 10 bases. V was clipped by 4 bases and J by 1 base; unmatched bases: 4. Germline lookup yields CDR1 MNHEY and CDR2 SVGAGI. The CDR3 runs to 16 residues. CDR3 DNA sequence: TGTGCCAGCAGTTTACTAGCGGGGTTGGCCAAAAACATTCAGTACTTC. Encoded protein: CASSLLAGLAKNIQYF.

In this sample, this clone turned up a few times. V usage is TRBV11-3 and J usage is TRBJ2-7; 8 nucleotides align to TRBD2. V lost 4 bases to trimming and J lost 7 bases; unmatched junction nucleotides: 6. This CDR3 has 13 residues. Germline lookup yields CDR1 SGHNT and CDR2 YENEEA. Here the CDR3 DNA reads TGTGCCAGCAGCTGGACTAGCACACGGGAGCAGTACTTC. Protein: CASSWTSTREQYF. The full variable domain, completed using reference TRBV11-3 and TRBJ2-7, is EAGVVQSPRYKIIEKKQPVAFWCNPISGHNTLYWYLQNLGQGPELLIRYENEEAVDDSQLPKDRFSAERLKGVDSTLKIQPAELGDSAVYLCASSWTSTREQYFGPGTRLTVT.

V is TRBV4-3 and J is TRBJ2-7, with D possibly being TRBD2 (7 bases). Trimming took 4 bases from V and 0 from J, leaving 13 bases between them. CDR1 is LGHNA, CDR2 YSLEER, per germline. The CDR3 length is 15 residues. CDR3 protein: CASSRGGDHSYEQYF. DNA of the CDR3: TGCGCCAGCAGCCGAGGGGGGGATCACTCCTACGAGCAGTACTTC.

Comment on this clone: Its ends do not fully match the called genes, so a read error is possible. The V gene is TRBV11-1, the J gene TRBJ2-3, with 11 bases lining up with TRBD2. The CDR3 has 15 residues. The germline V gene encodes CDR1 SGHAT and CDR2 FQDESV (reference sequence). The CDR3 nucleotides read TGTGCCAGCACCTTACTAGCGGGGGGCACAGATACGCAGTATTTT. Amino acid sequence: CASTLLAGGTDTQYF.

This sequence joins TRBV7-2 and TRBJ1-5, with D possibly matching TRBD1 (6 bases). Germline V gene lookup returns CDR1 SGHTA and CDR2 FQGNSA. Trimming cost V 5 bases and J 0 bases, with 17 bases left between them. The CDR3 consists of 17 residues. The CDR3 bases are TGTGCCAGCAGCCCACAGGGTCCCCTATATAGCAATCAGCCCCAGCATTTT. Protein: CASSPQGPLYSNQPQHF.

CDR3 sequence: CATSSRRGQDLYNSPLHF. CDR3 coding DNA: TGTGCCACCAGCTCCCGAAGGGGGCAGGACCTATATAATTCACCCCTCCACTTT. The chain carries TRBV15 and TRBJ1-6; 7 bases agree with TRBD1. CDR3 length equals 18 residues. CDR1 and CDR2 (germline): LNHNV, YYDKDF (reference sequence). The ends lost 5 bases at V and 4 bases at J; junction bases unmatched: 14.

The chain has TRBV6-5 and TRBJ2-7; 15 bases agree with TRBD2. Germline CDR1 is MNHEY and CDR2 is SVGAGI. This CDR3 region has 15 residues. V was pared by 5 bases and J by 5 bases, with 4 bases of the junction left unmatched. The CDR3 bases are TGTGCCAGCAGTAGGCGGACTAGCGGGGGGGACGAGCAGTACTTC. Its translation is CASSRRTSGGDEQYF.

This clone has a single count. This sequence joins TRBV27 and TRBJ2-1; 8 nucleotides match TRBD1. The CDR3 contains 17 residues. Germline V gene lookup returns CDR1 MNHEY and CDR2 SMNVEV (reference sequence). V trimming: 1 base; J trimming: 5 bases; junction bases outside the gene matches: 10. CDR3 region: CASSLWRVGQDNNEQFF. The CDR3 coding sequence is TGTGCCAGCAGTTTATGGAGAGTGGGACAGGACAACAATGAGCAGTTCTTC.

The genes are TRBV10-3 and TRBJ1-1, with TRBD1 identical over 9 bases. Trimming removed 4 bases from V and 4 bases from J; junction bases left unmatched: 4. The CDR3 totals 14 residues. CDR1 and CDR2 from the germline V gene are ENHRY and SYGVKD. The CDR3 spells CAISAGQGTTEAFF. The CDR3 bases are TGTGCCATCAGTGCGGGACAGGGAACCACTGAAGCTTTCTTT.

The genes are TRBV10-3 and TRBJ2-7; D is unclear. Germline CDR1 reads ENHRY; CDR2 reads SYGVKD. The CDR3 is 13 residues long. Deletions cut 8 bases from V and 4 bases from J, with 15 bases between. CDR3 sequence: CAIRSEVEYEQYF. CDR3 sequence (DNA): TGTGCCATCCGCAGTGAGGTGGAATACGAGCAGTACTTC.

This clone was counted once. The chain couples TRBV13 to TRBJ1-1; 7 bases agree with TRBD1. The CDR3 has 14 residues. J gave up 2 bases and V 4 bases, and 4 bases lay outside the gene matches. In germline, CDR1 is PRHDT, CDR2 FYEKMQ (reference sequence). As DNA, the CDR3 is TGTGCCAGCAGCTGGGGACAGAGTAACACTGAAGCTTTCTTT. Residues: CASSWGQSNTEAFF.

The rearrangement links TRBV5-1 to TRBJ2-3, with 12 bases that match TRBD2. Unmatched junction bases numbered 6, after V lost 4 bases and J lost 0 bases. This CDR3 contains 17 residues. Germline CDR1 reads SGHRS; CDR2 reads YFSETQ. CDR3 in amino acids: CASSHGLAGMSTDTQYF. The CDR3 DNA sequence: TGCGCCAGCAGCCATGGACTAGCGGGGATGAGCACAGATACGCAGTATTTT. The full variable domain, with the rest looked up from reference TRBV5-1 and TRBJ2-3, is KAGVTQTPRYLIKTRGQQVTLSCSPISGHRSVSWYQQTPGQGLQFLFEYFSETQRNKGNFPGRFSGRQFSNSRSEMNVSTLELGDSALYLCASSHGLAGMSTDTQYFGPGTRLTVL.

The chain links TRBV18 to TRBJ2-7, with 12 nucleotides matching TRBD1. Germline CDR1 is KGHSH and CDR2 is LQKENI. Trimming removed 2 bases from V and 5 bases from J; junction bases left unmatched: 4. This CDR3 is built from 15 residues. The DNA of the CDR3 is TGTGCCAGCTCACCATGGGGGGACAGGGGGCACGAGCAGTACTTC. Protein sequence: CASSPWGDRGHEQYF.

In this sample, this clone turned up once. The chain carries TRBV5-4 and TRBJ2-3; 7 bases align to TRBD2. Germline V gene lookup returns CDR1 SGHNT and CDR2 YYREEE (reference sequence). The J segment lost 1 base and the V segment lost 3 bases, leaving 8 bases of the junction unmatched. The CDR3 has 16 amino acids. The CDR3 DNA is TGTGCCAGCAGCTCCGTACCCCTAGCGGGCACAGATACGCAGTATTTT. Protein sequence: CASSSVPLAGTDTQYF.

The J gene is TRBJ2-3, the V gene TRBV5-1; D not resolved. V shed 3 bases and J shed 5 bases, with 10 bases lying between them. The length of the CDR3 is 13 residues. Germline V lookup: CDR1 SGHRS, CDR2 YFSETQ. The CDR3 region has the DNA TGCGCCAGCAGCTCTCCCCCGGTAGATACGCAGTATTTT. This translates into CASSSPPVDTQYF.

CDR3 sequence: CASRGQKNKNSYEQYF. The CDR3 nucleotides are TGTGCCAGCAGGGGACAGAAAAACAAAAACTCCTACGAGCAGTACTTC. The J gene is TRBJ2-7, the V gene TRBV7-9, with TRBD1 identical over 7 bases. Germline lookup yields CDR1 SEHNR and CDR2 FQNEAQ (reference sequence). The CDR3 has 16 amino acids. V lost 6 bases to trimming and J lost 0 bases; unmatched junction nucleotides: 11.

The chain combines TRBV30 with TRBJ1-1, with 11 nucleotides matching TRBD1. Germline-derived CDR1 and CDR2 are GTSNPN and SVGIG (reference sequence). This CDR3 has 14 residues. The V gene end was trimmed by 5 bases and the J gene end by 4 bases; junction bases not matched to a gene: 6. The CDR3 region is CAWLTGTGGTEAFF. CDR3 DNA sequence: TGTGCCTGGCTTACCGGGACAGGGGGCACTGAAGCTTTCTTT.

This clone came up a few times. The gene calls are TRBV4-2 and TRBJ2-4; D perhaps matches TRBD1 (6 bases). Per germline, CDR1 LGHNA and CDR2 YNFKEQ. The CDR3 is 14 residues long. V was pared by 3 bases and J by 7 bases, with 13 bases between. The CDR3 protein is CASSQETGMNIQYF. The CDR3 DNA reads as TGTGCCAGCAGCCAGGAAACAGGGATGAACATTCAGTACTTC.

The CDR3 DNA reads as TGTGCCAGTAGTAGCTCAACTGGACACCCGAACACCGGGGAGCTGTTTTTT. Protein: CASSSSTGHPNTGELFF. V and J are TRBV19 and TRBJ2-2; maybe TRBD1 (5 bases). V was trimmed by 4 bases and J by 0 bases, leaving 15 bases between them. Germline lookup yields CDR1 LNHDA and CDR2 SQIVND (reference sequence). The CDR3 has 17 residues.

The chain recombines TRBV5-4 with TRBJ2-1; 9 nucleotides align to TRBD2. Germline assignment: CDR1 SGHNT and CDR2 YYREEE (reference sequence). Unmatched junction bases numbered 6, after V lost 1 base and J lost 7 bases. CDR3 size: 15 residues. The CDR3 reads CASSLSSGVRNEQFF. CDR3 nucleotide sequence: TGTGCCAGCAGCTTGTCTAGCGGGGTTAGGAATGAGCAGTTCTTC.

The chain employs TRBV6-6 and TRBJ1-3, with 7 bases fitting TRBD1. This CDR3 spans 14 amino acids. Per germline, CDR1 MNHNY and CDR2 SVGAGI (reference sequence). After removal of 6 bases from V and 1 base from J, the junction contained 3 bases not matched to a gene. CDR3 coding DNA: TGTGCCAGCAGAAACAGGGGTTCTGGAAACACCATATATTTT. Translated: CASRNRGSGNTIYF.

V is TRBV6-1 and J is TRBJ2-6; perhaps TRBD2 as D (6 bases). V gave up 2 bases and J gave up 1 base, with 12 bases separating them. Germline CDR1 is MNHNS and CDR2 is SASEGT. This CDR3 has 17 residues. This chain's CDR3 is CASSESRRGSGANVLTF. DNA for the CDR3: TGTGCCAGCAGTGAATCGCGGAGGGGTTCTGGGGCCAACGTCCTGACTTTC.

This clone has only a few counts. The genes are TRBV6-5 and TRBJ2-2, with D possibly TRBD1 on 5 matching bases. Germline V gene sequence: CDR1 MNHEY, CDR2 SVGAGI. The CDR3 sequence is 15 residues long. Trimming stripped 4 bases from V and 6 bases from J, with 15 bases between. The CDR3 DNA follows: TGTGCCAGCAGTTTACGTCGTCAGGGCGCCGGGGAGCTGTTTTTT. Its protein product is CASSLRRQGAGELFF.

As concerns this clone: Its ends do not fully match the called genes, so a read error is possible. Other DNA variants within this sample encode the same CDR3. This chain's CDR3 is CASSIGKKGITEAFF. The CDR3, as DNA: TGCGCCAGTAGTATCGGGAAAAAGGGAATCACTGAAGCTTTCTTT. The genes are TRBV19 and TRBJ1-1; unclear D gene. From germline, CDR1 is LNHDA and CDR2 SQIVND (reference sequence). The CDR3 extends over 15 amino acids.

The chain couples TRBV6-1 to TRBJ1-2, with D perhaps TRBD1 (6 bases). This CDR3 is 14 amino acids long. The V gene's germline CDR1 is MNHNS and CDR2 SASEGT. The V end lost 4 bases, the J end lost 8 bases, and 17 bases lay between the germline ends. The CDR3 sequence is CASSGLTGFGGYTF. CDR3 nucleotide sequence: TGTGCCAGCAGTGGATTAACAGGGTTTGGAGGCTACACCTTC.

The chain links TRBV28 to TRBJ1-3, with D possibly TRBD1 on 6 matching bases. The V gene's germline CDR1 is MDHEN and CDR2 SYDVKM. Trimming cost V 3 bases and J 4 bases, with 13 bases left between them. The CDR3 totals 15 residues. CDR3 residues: CASSFWDKGGNTIYF. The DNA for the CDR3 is TGTGCCAGCAGTTTTTGGGACAAGGGGGGAAACACCATATATTTT.